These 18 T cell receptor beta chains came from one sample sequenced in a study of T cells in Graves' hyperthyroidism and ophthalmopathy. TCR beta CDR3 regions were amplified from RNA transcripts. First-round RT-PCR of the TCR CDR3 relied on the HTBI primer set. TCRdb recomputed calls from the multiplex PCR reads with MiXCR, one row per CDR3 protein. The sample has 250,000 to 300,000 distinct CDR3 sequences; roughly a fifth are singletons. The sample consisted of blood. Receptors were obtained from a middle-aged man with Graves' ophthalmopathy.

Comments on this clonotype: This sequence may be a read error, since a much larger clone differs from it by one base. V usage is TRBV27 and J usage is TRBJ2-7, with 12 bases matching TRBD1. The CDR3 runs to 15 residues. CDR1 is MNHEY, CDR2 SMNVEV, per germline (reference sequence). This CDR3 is CASSPGTGGPYGQYF. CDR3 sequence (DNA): TGTGCCAGCAGTCCCGGGACAGGGGGCCCCTACGGGCAGTACTTC.

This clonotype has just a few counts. The CDR3 region is CASSLGQAYSGNTIYF. DNA for the CDR3: TGCGCCAGCAGCCTCGGACAGGCTTACTCTGGAAACACCATATATTTT. The gene calls are TRBV5-1 and TRBJ1-3; TRBD1 matches 7 bases. The germline CDR1 and CDR2 sequences are SGHRS and YFSETQ. V was pared by 4 bases and J by 0 bases, with 7 bases of the junction left unmatched. The CDR3 spans 16 residues.

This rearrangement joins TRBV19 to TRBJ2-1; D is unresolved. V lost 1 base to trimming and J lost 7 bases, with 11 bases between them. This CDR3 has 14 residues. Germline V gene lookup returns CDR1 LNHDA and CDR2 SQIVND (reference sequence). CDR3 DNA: TGTGCCAGTAGTATAGGGGTCCCTCGGAATGAGCAGTTCTTC. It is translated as CASSIGVPRNEQFF.

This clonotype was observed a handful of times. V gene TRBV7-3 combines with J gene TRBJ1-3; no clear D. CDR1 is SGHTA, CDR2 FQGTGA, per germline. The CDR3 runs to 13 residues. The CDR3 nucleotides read TGTGCTAAGAGGCCCAACTCTGGAAACACCATATATTTT. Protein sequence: CAKRPNSGNTIYF.

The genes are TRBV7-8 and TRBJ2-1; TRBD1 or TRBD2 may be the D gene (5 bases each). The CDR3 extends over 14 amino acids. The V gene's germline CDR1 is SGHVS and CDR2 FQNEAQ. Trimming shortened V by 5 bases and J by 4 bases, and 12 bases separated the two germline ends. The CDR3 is CASSARDGYNEQFF. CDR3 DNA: TGTGCCAGCAGCGCGAGGGACGGGTACAATGAGCAGTTCTTC.

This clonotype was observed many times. CDR3 loop: CASSQDRSREDNEQFF. DNA for the CDR3: TGTGCCAGCAGCCAAGATCGGAGCAGGGAGGACAATGAGCAGTTCTTC. J is TRBJ2-1 and V is TRBV3-1; perhaps TRBD2 as D (6 bases). The germline V gene has CDR1 LGHDT and CDR2 YNNKEL (reference sequence). CDR3 size: 16 residues. The germline V and J ends were trimmed by 0 bases and 5 bases, with 14 bases remaining between them.

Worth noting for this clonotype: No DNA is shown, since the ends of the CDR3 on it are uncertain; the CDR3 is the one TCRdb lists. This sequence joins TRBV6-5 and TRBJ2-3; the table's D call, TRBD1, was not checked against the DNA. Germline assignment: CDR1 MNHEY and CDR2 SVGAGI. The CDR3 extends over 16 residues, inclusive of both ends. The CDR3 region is CASSSSRRGRTDTQYF.

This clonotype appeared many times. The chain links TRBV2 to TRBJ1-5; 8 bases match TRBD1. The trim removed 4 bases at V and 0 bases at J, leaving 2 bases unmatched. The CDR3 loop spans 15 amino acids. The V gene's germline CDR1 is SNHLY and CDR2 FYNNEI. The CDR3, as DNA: TGTGCCAGCAGTGCAGGGGGCAATAGCAATCAGCCCCAGCATTTT. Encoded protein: CASSAGGNSNQPQHF.

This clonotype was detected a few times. The CDR3 DNA reads TGTGCCAGCAGCGAAAAGGGGTCCGCCGGGGAGCTGTTTTTT. This sequence encodes CASSEKGSAGELFF. The chain carries TRBV7-9 and TRBJ2-2, with D maybe TRBD1 (5 bases). The CDR3 covers 14 residues. Germline CDR1 and CDR2: SEHNR and FQNEAQ (reference sequence). The ends were cut back, 5 bases at V and 6 bases at J, with 13 bases in the middle.

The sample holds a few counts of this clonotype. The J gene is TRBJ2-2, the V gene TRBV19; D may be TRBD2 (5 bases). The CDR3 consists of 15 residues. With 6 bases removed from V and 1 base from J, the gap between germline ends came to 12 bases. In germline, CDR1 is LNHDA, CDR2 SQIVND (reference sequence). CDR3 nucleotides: TGTGCCAGTAGAACCGCGAGCGGGAACACCGGGGAGCTGTTTTTT. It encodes CASRTASGNTGELFF.

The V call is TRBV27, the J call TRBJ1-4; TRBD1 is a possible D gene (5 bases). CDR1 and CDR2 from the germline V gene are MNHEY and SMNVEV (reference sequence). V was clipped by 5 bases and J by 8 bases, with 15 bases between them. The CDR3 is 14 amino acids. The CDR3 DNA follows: TGTGCCAGCAGTGCGCACAGGAGAGGGGAAAAACTGTTTTTT. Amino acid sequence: CASSAHRRGEKLFF.

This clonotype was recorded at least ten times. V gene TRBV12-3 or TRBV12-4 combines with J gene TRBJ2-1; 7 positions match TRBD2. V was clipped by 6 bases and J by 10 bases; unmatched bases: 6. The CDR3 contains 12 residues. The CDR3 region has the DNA TGTGCCAGCAGCCCGCGGGAGAGGGAGCAGTTCTTC. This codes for CASSPREREQFF.

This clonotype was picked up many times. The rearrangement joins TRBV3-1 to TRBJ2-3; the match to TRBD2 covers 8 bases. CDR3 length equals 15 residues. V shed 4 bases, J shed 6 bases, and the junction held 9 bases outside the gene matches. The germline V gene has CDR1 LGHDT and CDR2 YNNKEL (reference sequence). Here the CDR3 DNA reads TGTGCCAGCAGCCTTCGGACTAGCCTCCGGGATACGCAGTATTTT. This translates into CASSLRTSLRDTQYF.

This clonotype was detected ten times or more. The CDR3 spells CASSSRGRGLSNQPQHF. Written as DNA, the CDR3 is TGTGCCAGCAGTTCCCGTGGCAGGGGGCTTAGCAATCAGCCCCAGCATTTT. The chain recombines TRBV28 with TRBJ1-5; 8 positions agree with TRBD1. The junction had 8 bases not matched to a gene; V was cut back by 4 bases and J by 0 bases. The germline gives CDR1 MDHEN, CDR2 SYDVKM. The CDR3 has 17 amino acids. Using reference TRBV28 and TRBJ1-5 for the parts outside the CDR3, the full variable domain is DVKVTQSSRYLVKRTGEKVFLECVQDMDHENMFWYRQDPGLGLRLIYFSYDVKMKEKGDIPEGYSVSREKKERFSLILESASTNQTSMYLCASSSRGRGLSNQPQHFGDGTRLSIL.

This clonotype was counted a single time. The CDR3 sequence is CSASAGTGGGHQPQHF. The DNA for the CDR3 is TGCAGTGCTAGCGCCGGGACAGGGGGCGGGCATCAGCCCCAGCATTTT. This rearrangement joins TRBV20-1 to TRBJ1-5; 12 bases fit TRBD1. With V trimmed by 3 bases and J by 5 bases, 8 bases remained unmatched. The CDR3 contains 16 residues. Per germline, CDR1 DFQATT and CDR2 SNEGSKA (reference sequence).

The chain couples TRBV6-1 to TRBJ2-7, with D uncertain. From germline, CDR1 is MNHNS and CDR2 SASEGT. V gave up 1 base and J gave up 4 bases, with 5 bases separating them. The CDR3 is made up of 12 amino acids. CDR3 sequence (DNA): TGTGCCAGCAGTGAAGAACATTACGAGCAGTACTTC. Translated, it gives CASSEEHYEQYF.

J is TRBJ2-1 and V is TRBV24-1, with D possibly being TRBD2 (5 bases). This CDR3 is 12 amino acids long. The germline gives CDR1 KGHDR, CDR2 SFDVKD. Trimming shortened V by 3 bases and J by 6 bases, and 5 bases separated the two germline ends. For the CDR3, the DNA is TGTGCCACCAGTGATGCGGGCAATGAGCAGTTCTTC. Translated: CATSDAGNEQFF.

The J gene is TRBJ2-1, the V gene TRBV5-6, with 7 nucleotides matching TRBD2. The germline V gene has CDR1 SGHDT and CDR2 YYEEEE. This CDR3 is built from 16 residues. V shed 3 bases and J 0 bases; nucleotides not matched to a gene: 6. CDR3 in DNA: TGTGCCAGCAGCTCGAAAGCGGGAAGCTCCTACAATGAGCAGTTCTTC. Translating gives CASSSKAGSSYNEQFF.